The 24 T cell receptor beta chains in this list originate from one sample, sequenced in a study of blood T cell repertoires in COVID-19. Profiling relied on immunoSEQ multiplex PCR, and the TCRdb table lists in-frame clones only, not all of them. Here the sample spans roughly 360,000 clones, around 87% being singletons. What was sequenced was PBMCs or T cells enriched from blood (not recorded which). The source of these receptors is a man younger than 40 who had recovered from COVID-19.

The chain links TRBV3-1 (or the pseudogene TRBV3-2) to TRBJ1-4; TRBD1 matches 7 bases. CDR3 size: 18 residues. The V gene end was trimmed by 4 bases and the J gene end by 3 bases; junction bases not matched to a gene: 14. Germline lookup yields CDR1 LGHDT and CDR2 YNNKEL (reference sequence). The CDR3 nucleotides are TGTGCCAGCAGCCCCTTGACAGGGTCCCCCCAGGCTAATGAAAAACTGTTTTTT. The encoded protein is CASSPLTGSPQANEKLFF.

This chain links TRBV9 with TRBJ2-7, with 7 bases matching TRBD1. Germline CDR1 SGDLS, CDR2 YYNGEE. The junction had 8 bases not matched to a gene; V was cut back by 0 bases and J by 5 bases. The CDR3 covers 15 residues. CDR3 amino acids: CASSVVLQGIDEQYF. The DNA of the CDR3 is TGTGCCAGCAGCGTAGTCTTACAGGGGATCGACGAGCAGTACTTC.

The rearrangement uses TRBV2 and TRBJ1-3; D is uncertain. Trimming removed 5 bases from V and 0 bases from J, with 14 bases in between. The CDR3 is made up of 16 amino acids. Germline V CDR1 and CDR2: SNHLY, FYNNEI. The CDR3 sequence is CASSPRLSVSGNTIYF. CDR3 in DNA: TGTGCCAGCAGTCCCCGTCTCTCAGTCTCTGGAAACACCATATATTTT. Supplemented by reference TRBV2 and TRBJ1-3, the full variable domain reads EPEVTQTPSHQVTQMGQEVILRCVPISNHLYFYWYRQILGQKVEFLVSFYNNEISEKSEIFDDQFSVERPDGSNFTLKIRSTKLEDSAMYFCASSPRLSVSGNTIYFGEGSWLTVV.

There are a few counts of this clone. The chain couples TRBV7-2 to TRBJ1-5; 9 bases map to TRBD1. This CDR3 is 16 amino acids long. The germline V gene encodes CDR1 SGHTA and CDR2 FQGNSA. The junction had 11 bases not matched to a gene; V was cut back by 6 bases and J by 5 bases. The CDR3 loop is CASSPWSDRGYQPQHF. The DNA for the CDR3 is TGTGCCAGCAGTCCTTGGTCGGACAGGGGTTATCAGCCCCAGCATTTT.

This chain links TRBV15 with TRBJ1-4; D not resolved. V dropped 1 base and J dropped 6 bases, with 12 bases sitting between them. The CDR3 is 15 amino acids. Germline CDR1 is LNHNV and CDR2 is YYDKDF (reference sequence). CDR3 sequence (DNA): TGTGCCACCAGCAGAGGTGCTGAGGATTATGAAAAACTGTTTTTT. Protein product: CATSRGAEDYEKLFF.

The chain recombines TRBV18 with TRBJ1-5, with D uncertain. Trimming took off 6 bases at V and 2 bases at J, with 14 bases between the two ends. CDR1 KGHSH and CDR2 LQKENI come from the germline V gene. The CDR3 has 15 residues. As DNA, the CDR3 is TGTGCCAGCTCCCCGGGAGGGTCGGGCAATCAGCCCCAGCATTTT. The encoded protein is CASSPGGSGNQPQHF.

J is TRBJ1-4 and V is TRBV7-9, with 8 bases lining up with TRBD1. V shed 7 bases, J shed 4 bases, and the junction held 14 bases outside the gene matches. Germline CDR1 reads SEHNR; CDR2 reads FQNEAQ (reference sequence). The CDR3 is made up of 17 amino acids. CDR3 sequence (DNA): TGTGCCAGCAACAAAGACACAGGGGGTACGGGTAATGAAAAACTGTTTTTT. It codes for CASNKDTGGTGNEKLFF.

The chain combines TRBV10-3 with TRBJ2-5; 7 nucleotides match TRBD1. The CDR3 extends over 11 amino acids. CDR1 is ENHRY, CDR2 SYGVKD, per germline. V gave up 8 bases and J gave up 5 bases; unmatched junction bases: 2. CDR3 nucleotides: TGTGCCATCTCCAGGGGGGAGACCCAGTACTTC. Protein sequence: CAISRGETQYF.

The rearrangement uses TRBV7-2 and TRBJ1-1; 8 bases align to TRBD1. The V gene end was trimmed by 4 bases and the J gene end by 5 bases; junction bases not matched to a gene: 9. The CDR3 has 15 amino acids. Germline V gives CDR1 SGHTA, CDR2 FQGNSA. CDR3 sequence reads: CASSSRQGARTEAFF. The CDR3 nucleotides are TGTGCCAGCAGCTCTAGGCAGGGGGCGCGTACTGAAGCTTTCTTT.

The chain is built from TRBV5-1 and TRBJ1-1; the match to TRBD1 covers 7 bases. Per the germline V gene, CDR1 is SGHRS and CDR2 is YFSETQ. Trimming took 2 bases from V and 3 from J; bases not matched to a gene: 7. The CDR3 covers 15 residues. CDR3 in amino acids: CASSLQGNPDTEAFF. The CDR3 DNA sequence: TGCGCCAGCAGCTTACAGGGGAACCCGGACACTGAAGCTTTCTTT.

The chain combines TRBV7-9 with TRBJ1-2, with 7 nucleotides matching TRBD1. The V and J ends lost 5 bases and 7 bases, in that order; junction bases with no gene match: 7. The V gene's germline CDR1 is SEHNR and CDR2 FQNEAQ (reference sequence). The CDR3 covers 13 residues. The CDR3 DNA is TGTGCCAGCAGCCCCGGACAGGAAGGTGGCTACACCTTC. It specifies CASSPGQEGGYTF.

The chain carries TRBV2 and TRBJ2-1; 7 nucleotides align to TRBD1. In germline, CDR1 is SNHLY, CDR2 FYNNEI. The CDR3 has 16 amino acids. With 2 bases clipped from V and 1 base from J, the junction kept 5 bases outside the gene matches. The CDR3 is CASSEPGQSSYNEQFF. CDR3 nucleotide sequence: TGTGCCAGCAGTGAACCGGGACAGTCTTCCTACAATGAGCAGTTCTTC. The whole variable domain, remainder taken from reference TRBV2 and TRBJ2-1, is EPEVTQTPSHQVTQMGQEVILRCVPISNHLYFYWYRQILGQKVEFLVSFYNNEISEKSEIFDDQFSVERPDGSNFTLKIRSTKLEDSAMYFCASSEPGQSSYNEQFFGPGTRLTVL.

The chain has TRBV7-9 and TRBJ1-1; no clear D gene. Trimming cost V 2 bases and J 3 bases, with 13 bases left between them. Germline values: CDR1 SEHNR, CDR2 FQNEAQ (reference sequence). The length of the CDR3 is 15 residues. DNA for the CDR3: TGTGCCAGCAGCTTATCCTCGACGGACTACACTGAAGCTTTCTTT. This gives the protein CASSLSSTDYTEAFF.

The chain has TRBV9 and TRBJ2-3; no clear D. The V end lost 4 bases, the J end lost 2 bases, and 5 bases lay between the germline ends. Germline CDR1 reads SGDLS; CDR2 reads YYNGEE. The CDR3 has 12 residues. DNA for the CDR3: TGTGCCAGCAGCCTGTACACAGATACGCAGTATTTT. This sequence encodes CASSLYTDTQYF.

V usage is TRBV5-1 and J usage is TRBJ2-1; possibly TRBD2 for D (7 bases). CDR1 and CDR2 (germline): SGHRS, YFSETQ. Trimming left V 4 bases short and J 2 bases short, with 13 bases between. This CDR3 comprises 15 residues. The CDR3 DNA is TGCGCCAGCAGCCCCACGGGGGGCCCCTACAATGAGCAGTTCTTC. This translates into CASSPTGGPYNEQFF.

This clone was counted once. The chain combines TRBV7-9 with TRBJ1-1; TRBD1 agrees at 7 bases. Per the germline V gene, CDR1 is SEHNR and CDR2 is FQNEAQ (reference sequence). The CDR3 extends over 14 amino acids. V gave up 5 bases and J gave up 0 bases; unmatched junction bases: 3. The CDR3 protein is CASSPDRVNTEAFF. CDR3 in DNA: TGTGCCAGCAGCCCCGACAGGGTGAACACTGAAGCTTTCTTT.

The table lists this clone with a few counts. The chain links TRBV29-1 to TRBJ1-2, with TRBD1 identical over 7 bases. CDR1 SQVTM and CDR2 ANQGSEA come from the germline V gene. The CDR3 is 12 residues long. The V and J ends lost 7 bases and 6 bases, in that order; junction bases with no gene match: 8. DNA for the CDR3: TGCAGCGCGACAGGGTGGGGCGATGGCTACACCTTC. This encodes CSATGWGDGYTF. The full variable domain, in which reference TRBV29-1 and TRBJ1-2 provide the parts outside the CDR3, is SAVISQKPSRDICQRGTSLTIQCQVDSQVTMMFWYRQQPGQSLTLIATANQGSEATYESGFVIDKFPISRPNLTFSTLTVSNMSPEDSSIYLCSATGWGDGYTFGSGTRLTVV.

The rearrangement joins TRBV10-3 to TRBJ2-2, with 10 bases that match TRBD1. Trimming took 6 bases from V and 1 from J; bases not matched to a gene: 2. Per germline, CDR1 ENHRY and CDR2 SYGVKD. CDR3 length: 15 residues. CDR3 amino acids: CAIRDRGMNTGELFF. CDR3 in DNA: TGTGCCATCAGGGACAGGGGGATGAACACCGGGGAGCTGTTTTTT.

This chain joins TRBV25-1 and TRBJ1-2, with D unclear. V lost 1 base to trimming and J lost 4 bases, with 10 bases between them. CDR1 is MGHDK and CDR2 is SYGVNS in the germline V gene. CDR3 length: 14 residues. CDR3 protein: CASSESGGSYGYTF. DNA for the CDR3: TGTGCCAGCAGTGAATCGGGTGGATCCTATGGCTACACCTTC.

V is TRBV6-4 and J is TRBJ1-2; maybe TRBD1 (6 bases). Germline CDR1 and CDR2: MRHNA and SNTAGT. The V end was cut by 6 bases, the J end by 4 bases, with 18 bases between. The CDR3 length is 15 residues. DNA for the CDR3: TGTGCCAGCAGCCCACAGGGAGAGGGTCCCTATGGCTACACCTTC. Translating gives CASSPQGEGPYGYTF.

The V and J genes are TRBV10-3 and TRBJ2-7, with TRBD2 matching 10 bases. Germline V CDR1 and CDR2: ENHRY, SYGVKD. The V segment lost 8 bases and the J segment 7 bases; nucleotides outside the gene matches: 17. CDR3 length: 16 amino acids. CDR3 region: CAIRGLAGDSRTEQYF. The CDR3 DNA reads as TGTGCCATCCGGGGGCTAGCGGGAGATAGTCGGACGGAGCAGTACTTC.

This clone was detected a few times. The CDR3 is CASSRQGARPQHF. CDR3 DNA: TGTGCCAGTAGTCGACAGGGGGCACGGCCCCAGCATTTT. The chain is built from TRBV19 and TRBJ1-5; 10 positions agree with TRBD1. This CDR3 spans 13 amino acids. J was trimmed by 9 bases and V by 5 bases; bases with no gene match: 4. CDR1 and CDR2 from the germline V gene are LNHDA and SQIVND (reference sequence).

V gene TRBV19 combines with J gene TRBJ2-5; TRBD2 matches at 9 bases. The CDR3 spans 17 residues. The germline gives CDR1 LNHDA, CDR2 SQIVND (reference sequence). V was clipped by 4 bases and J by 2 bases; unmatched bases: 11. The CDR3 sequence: CASSRSGGAGGQETQYF. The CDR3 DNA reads TGTGCCAGTAGTAGGTCAGGCGGCGCGGGGGGGCAAGAGACCCAGTACTTC.

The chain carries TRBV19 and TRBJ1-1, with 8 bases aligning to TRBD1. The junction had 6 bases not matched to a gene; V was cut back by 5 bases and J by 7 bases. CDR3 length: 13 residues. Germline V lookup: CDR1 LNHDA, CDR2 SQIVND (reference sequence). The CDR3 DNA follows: TGTGCCAGTAGTTCCACCAGGGGGCTTGAAGCTTTCTTT. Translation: CASSSTRGLEAFF.